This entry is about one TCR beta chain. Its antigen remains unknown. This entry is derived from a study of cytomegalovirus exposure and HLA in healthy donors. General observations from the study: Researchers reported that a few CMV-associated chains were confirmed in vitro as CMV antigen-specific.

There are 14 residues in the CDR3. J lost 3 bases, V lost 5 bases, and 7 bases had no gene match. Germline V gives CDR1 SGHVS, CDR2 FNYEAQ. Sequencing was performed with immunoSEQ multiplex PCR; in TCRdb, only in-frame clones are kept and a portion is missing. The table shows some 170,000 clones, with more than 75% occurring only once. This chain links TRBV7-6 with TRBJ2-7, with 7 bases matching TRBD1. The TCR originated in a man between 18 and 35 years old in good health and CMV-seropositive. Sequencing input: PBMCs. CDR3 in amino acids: CASSATGDDYEQYF. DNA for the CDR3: TGTGCCAGCAGCGCTACAGGGGATGACTACGAGCAGTACTTC.